These 20 T cell receptor beta chains originate from one sample sequenced in a study of cytotoxic CD8 clonotypes in ibrutinib-treated CLL. Profiled with immunoSEQ multiplex PCR; TCRdb holds only in-frame clones, not every one. Of about 70,000 clones listed, about nine tenths are singletons. The sample consisted of PBMCs, taken after 12 months of ibrutinib treatment. Receptor source: a human donor with chronic lymphocytic leukemia.

The chain uses TRBV7-3 and TRBJ2-1, with D tentatively TRBD2 (6 bases). V was trimmed by 4 bases and J by 6 bases, leaving 22 bases between them. CDR1 is SGHTA, CDR2 FQGTGA, per germline. The CDR3 spans 17 residues. As DNA, the CDR3 is TGTGCCAGCAGCTCCGGACGAAGGGGCGGGATAGGCAATGAGCAGTTCTTC. Encoded protein: CASSSGRRGGIGNEQFF.

The rearrangement uses TRBV4-2 and TRBJ2-5; the match to TRBD2 covers 9 bases. The junction had 8 bases not matched to a gene; V was cut back by 4 bases and J by 2 bases. This CDR3 is built from 16 residues. Germline V gene lookup returns CDR1 LGHNA and CDR2 YNFKEQ. CDR3 bases: TGTGCCAGCAGCCTCTGGTATAGCGGGGGTCAAGAGACCCAGTACTTC. Translating gives CASSLWYSGGQETQYF.

V and J are TRBV14 and TRBJ2-7; 11 bases agree with TRBD1. The germline gives CDR1 SGHDN, CDR2 FVKESK. The CDR3 length is 14 residues. With V trimmed by 9 bases and J by 6 bases, 10 bases remained unmatched. The CDR3 bases are TGTGCCAGTCCCTTCGGGACAGGGGGTCGCGAGCAGTACTTC. It translates to CASPFGTGGREQYF.

The chain combines TRBV19 with TRBJ2-5; D gene uncertain. The CDR3 has 13 amino acids. CDR1 and CDR2 (germline): LNHDA, SQIVND (reference sequence). Trimming removed 5 bases from V and 5 bases from J, with 12 bases in between. The CDR3 spells CASSPTSRETQYF. DNA of the CDR3: TGTGCCAGTAGTCCCACAAGCCGGGAGACCCAGTACTTC.

The V and J genes are TRBV28 and TRBJ2-3; D is ambiguous. Germline CDR1 MDHEN, CDR2 SYDVKM. CDR3 length equals 15 residues. V shed 7 bases and J shed 4 bases, with 18 bases lying between them. DNA for the CDR3: TGTGCCAGCATCGGCGAGTCGCTTGGCGCAGATACGCAGTATTTT. As protein: CASIGESLGADTQYF.

The chain combines TRBV27 with TRBJ2-1; tentatively, D is TRBD2 (5 bases). Trimming took 4 bases from V and 5 from J, leaving 12 bases between them. The germline gives CDR1 MNHEY, CDR2 SMNVEV (reference sequence). The CDR3 is 14 amino acids. CDR3 coding DNA: TGTGCCAGCAGTTCGCCGGGGTTTAACAATGAGCAGTTCTTC. It yields the protein CASSSPGFNNEQFF.

This clone appeared a single time. The genes are TRBV28 and TRBJ1-4; D not resolved. The germline V gene encodes CDR1 MDHEN and CDR2 SYDVKM. Trimming took 3 bases from V and 5 from J, leaving 13 bases between them. The CDR3 has 15 residues. The CDR3 nucleotides read TGTGCCAGCAGTTTTATGGGCAGCGACAATGAAAAACTGTTTTTT. It translates to CASSFMGSDNEKLFF.

V is TRBV6-5 and J is TRBJ1-2; D unclear. With 8 bases removed from V and 7 bases from J, the gap between germline ends came to 14 bases. Looked up from germline, CDR1 is MNHEY and CDR2 is SVGAGI. The CDR3 totals 12 residues. This chain's CDR3 is CASGAHIGGYTF. DNA for the CDR3: TGTGCCAGCGGTGCTCACATCGGTGGCTACACCTTC.

V is TRBV27 and J is TRBJ2-7; 7 nucleotides line up with TRBD2. The CDR3 has 14 amino acids. Per germline, CDR1 MNHEY and CDR2 SMNVEV (reference sequence). Trimming took 6 bases from V and 2 from J; bases not matched to a gene: 7. CDR3 in amino acids: CASSLGGEAYEQYF. The CDR3 DNA sequence: TGTGCCAGCAGCCTGGGGGGGGAGGCCTACGAGCAGTACTTC.

The J gene is TRBJ2-7, the V gene TRBV28; D gene unclear. The germline V and J ends were trimmed by 2 bases and 5 bases, with 16 bases remaining between them. This CDR3 has 15 amino acids. The germline gives CDR1 MDHEN, CDR2 SYDVKM. In DNA form, the CDR3 reads TGTGCCAGCAGTTTAAGTGCCGCCCCCTTCCACGAGCAGTACTTC. This translates into CASSLSAAPFHEQYF.

The chain combines TRBV27 with TRBJ1-1; no clear D. V lost 0 bases to trimming and J lost 1 base, with 12 bases between them. Germline V gene lookup returns CDR1 MNHEY and CDR2 SMNVEV (reference sequence). The CDR3 consists of 16 residues. CDR3 in amino acids: CASSLSQVVWNTEAFF. CDR3 coding DNA: TGTGCCAGCAGTTTATCCCAGGTGGTTTGGAACACTGAAGCTTTCTTT.

This clone was observed once. The J gene is TRBJ2-1, the V gene TRBV7-7; no definite D call. This CDR3 has 14 amino acids. Trimming took 5 bases from V and 8 from J, leaving 16 bases between them. Germline values: CDR1 SSHAT, CDR2 FNYEAQ (reference sequence). CDR3 amino acids: CASSPSVSSDEQFF. The CDR3 nucleotides read TGTGCCAGCAGCCCTTCGGTCTCGAGCGATGAGCAGTTCTTC.

The V and J genes are TRBV25-1 and TRBJ2-7; the match to TRBD2 covers 9 bases. The ends lost 3 bases at V and 2 bases at J; junction bases unmatched: 8. The CDR3 is 16 amino acids. From germline, CDR1 is MGHDK and CDR2 SYGVNS. CDR3 DNA: TGTGCCAGCAGTGACGCTAGCGGGACTCGAACCTACGAGCAGTACTTC. Translated, it gives CASSDASGTRTYEQYF.

The rearrangement links TRBV19 to TRBJ1-1; 7 bases match TRBD1. Germline V gene lookup returns CDR1 LNHDA and CDR2 SQIVND (reference sequence). The CDR3 extends over 17 amino acids. V shed 2 bases, J shed 2 bases, and the junction held 11 bases outside the gene matches. The CDR3 region is CASSIPYRGKDNTEAFF. DNA for the CDR3: TGTGCCAGTAGTATACCTTACAGGGGCAAAGATAACACTGAAGCTTTCTTT. Using reference TRBV19 and TRBJ1-1 for the parts outside the CDR3, the full variable domain is DGGITQSPKYLFRKEGQNVTLSCEQNLNHDAMYWYRQDPGQGLRLIYYSQIVNDFQKGDIAEGYSVSREKKESFPLTVTSAQKNPTAFYLCASSIPYRGKDNTEAFFGQGTRLTVV.

This sequence joins TRBV2 and TRBJ2-7; 10 bases are shared with TRBD2. The junction had 13 bases not matched to a gene; V was cut back by 5 bases and J by 6 bases. Germline V gene lookup returns CDR1 SNHLY and CDR2 FYNNEI. This CDR3 is 16 amino acids long. The CDR3 spells CASSQSWSGRAAEQYF. The CDR3 DNA follows: TGTGCCAGCAGTCAATCTTGGAGCGGGAGGGCCGCCGAGCAGTACTTC.

The chain joins TRBV4-1 to TRBJ2-1; no definite D call. The CDR3 runs 16 residues. Per germline, CDR1 MGHRA and CDR2 YSYEKL. Trimming removed 0 bases from V and 4 bases from J, with 13 bases in between. CDR3 loop: CASSQDVQAPYNEQFF. The CDR3 DNA reads as TGCGCCAGCAGCCAAGATGTCCAGGCCCCTTACAATGAGCAGTTCTTC.

The chain combines TRBV5-4 with TRBJ1-2, with D possibly TRBD1 on 6 matching bases. The germline CDR1 and CDR2 sequences are SGHNT and YYREEE (reference sequence). Trimming stripped 2 bases from V and 5 bases from J, with 10 bases between. CDR3 length: 13 amino acids. The CDR3 loop is CASSLQGNYGYTF. The CDR3 DNA sequence: TGTGCCAGCAGCTTACAGGGAAATTATGGCTACACCTTC. Supplemented by reference TRBV5-4 and TRBJ1-2, the full variable domain reads ETGVTQSPTHLIKTRGQQVTLRCSSQSGHNTVSWYQQALGQGPQFIFQYYREEENGRGNFPPRFSGLQFPNYSSELNVNALELDDSALYLCASSLQGNYGYTFGSGTRLTVV.

The chain is built from TRBV28 and TRBJ2-3; possible D gene TRBD2, 5 bases. The germline V gene encodes CDR1 MDHEN and CDR2 SYDVKM. CDR3 size: 15 residues. V dropped 4 bases and J dropped 4 bases, with 15 bases sitting between them. The CDR3 region is CASSSRPAGSDTQYF. CDR3 nucleotides: TGTGCCAGCAGTTCACGCCCCGCGGGTTCAGATACGCAGTATTTT.

The chain joins TRBV6-5 to TRBJ2-1, with 7 bases lining up with TRBD2. Germline CDR1 and CDR2: MNHEY and SVGAGI. The CDR3 has 16 amino acids. V shed 4 bases and J 7 bases; nucleotides not matched to a gene: 13. The DNA for the CDR3 is TGTGCCAGCAGTTTCACGTCCGGGAGGCGTGGGAATGAGCAGTTCTTC. Translated: CASSFTSGRRGNEQFF.

This clone is a singleton in its sample. V and J are TRBV5-6 and TRBJ1-2; D is unclear. Germline V gene sequence: CDR1 SGHDT, CDR2 YYEEEE. The length of the CDR3 is 15 residues. Trimming stripped 4 bases from V and 3 bases from J, with 16 bases between. The CDR3 protein is CASSDVALGYYGYTF. The CDR3 nucleotides are TGTGCCAGCAGCGATGTTGCATTGGGGTACTATGGCTACACCTTC.